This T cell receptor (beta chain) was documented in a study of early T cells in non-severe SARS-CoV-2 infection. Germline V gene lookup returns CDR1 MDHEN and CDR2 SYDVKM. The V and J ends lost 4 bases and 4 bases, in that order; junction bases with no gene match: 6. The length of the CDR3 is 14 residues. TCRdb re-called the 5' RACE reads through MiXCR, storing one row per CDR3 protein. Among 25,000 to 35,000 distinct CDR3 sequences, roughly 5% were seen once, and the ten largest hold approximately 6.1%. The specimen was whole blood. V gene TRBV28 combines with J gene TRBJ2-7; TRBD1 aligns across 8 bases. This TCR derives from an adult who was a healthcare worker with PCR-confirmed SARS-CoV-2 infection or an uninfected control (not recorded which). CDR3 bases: TGTGCCAGCAGTTCTACAGGGGGGCCATACGAGCAGTACTTC. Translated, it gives CASSSTGGPYEQYF.